These 5 T cell receptor beta chains came from one sample sequenced in a study of T cell changes during pregnancy in multiple sclerosis. Generated by immunoSEQ multiplex PCR, the TCRdb table keeps only in-frame clones and is missing some. The repertoire includes about 59,000 clones, approximately 94% of them detected once, and about 2.6% sits in the top ten. This specimen consisted of CD8+ T cells from peripheral blood mononuclear cells, obtained after pregnancy. The receptor set was obtained from a female donor with multiple sclerosis, enrolled in a pregnancy study.

The chain links TRBV5-4 to TRBJ2-7, with 7 positions matching TRBD2. Looked up from germline, CDR1 is SGHNT and CDR2 is YYREEE (reference sequence). V shed 0 bases, J shed 7 bases, and the junction held 4 bases outside the gene matches. The CDR3 totals 13 residues. The CDR3 nucleotides are TGTGCCAGCAGCTTGGATCTAGCGGAAGAGCAGTACTTC. Protein: CASSLDLAEEQYF.

The J gene is TRBJ1-2, the V gene TRBV27; unclear D gene. V shed 2 bases and J shed 0 bases, with 10 bases lying between them. CDR3 length: 15 residues. Germline CDR1 is MNHEY and CDR2 is SMNVEV (reference sequence). The CDR3 loop is CASSLQDPTNYGYTF. CDR3 DNA: TGTGCCAGCAGTTTACAGGATCCTACTAACTATGGCTACACCTTC.

V gene TRBV7-2 combines with J gene TRBJ2-7; the match to TRBD2 covers 9 bases. This CDR3 contains 13 residues. Germline V lookup: CDR1 SGHTA, CDR2 FQGNSA. V lost 6 bases to trimming and J lost 4 bases; unmatched junction nucleotides: 4. The DNA for the CDR3 is TGTGCCAGCAGTAGACTAGCGGCTTACGAGCAGTACTTC. Translating gives CASSRLAAYEQYF.

The rearrangement joins TRBV7-8 to TRBJ2-7; 11 bases agree with TRBD1. This CDR3 region has 14 residues. Trimming removed 4 bases from V and 7 bases from J; junction bases left unmatched: 6. Germline CDR1 SGHVS, CDR2 FQNEAQ. The DNA for the CDR3 is TGTGCCAGCAGCTCCGGACAGGGGGCAGAAGAGCAGTACTTC. Translated, it gives CASSSGQGAEEQYF.

The chain employs TRBV19 and TRBJ2-1; D remains ambiguous. Germline CDR1 reads LNHDA; CDR2 reads SQIVND (reference sequence). The CDR3 spans 13 residues. Deletions cut 3 bases from V and 6 bases from J, with 9 bases between. The CDR3 region is CASSIASVNEQFF. Written as DNA, the CDR3 is TGTGCCAGTAGTATCGCGAGCGTCAATGAGCAGTTCTTC.